This TCR beta chain was profiled in a study of blood T cell repertoires in COVID-19. Looking at the study overall: The study drew acute and convalescent COVID-19 samples from the United States, Italy and Spain.

The data were produced by immunoSEQ multiplex PCR, yet TCRdb's version contains in-frame clones alone and is incomplete. The sample carries under 250,000 clones, around 90% recorded once. Recruited during active infection, patients (from Seattle) were subsequently followed longitudinally. The CDR3 runs to 13 residues. Trimming removed 4 bases from V and 3 bases from J; junction bases left unmatched: 3. Per the germline V gene, CDR1 is SGHRS and CDR2 is YFSETQ. The sample taken for sequencing was peripheral blood. The sequence came from a man aged 25-45 years with COVID-19, enrolled during active disease. The chain couples TRBV5-1 to TRBJ1-1; 7 bases fit TRBD1. The CDR3: CASSAQGDTEAFF. The CDR3 DNA reads TGCGCCAGCAGCGCGCAGGGGGACACTGAAGCTTTCTTT.